Listed below are T cell receptor beta chains from one sample, sequenced in a study of glioma-infiltrating T cells. TCRdb recomputed calls from the multiplex PCR reads with MiXCR, one row per CDR3 protein. Of under 200,000 distinct CDR3 sequences in the sample, 30% to 40% were seen once. The sequenced sample was glioma tissue, nonneoplastic brain tissue, or PBMCs (not recorded which). The receptors derive from a human donor with low-grade glioma or glioblastoma, undergoing nonglioma brain surgery, or in good health (not recorded which). The CDR3 runs from the conserved cysteine through the conserved F or W. D genes are given only for firm matches. Clone size is shown for a subset of rows, as once, few, many or a class of expanded clone.

>TRBD2|many|TRBV6-1|TRBJ2-3
CASSDEISGRGGTDTQYF
TGTGCCAGCAGTGACGAGATCAGCGGGAGAGGGGGCACAGATACGCAGTATTTT
>.|many|TRBV20-1|TRBJ2-4
CSARVQAGNIQYF
TGCAGTGCTAGAGTCCAGGCGGGGAACATTCAGTACTTC
>.|many|TRBV6-1|TRBJ1-1
CASSSFVSEAFF
TGTGCCAGCAGTTCCTTCGTCTCTGAAGCTTTCTTT
>TRBD2|.|TRBV30|TRBJ2-1
CAWSTSGYNEQFF
TGTGCCTGGAGTACTAGCGGCTACAATGAGCAGTTCTTC
>TRBD1|.|TRBV28|TRBJ1-5
CASIPLGTGDQPQHF
TGTGCCAGCATCCCTTTAGGGACAGGGGATCAGCCCCAGCATTTT
>.|.|TRBV30|TRBJ1-1
CAWSVDSGTEASF
TGTGCCTGGAGTGTAGACAGTGGCACTGAAGCTTCCTTT
>.|many|TRBV4-2|TRBJ1-4
CASSQDRLGGRREKLFF
TGTGCCAGCAGCCAAGATCGGTTGGGGGGGCGCCGGGAAAAACTGTTTTTT
>.|many|TRBV12-3/TRBV12-4|TRBJ1-1
CASSLGRGDTEAFF
TGTGCCAGCAGTTTAGGCAGGGGTGACACTGAAGCTTTCTTT
>TRBD1|many|TRBV7-2|TRBJ2-7
CASSFRDRDYEQYF
TGTGCCAGCTCATTCCGGGACAGGGACTACGAGCAGTACTTC
>.|many|TRBV4-1|TRBJ2-7
CASSQGYRGYEQYF
TGCGCCAGCAGCCAAGGGTACAGAGGCTACGAGCAGTACTTC
>.|many|TRBV9|TRBJ2-3
CASSVGSPDTQYF
TGTGCCAGCAGCGTAGGATCTCCAGATACGCAGTATTTT
>TRBD1|.|TRBV5-4|TRBJ2-7
CASSSDRGLYEQYF
TGTGCCAGCAGCTCGGACAGGGGTTTGTACGAGCAGTACTTC
>.|many|TRBV7-2|TRBJ2-7
CASSSRGSYEQYF
TGTGCCAGCAGCTCCAGGGGATCCTACGAGCAGTACTTC
>TRBD1|many|TRBV6-2/TRBV6-3|TRBJ2-5
CASSYGPGTAVQETQYF
TGTGCCAGCAGTTACGGTCCCGGGACAGCCGTCCAAGAGACCCAGTACTTC
>TRBD1|many|TRBV4-1|TRBJ2-7
CASSQMDRGAYEQYF
TGCGCCAGCAGCCAAATGGACAGGGGGGCTTACGAGCAGTACTTC
>TRBD1|.|TRBV13|TRBJ2-6
CASSLVQGNSGANVLTF
TGTGCCAGCAGCTTAGTACAGGGGAATTCTGGGGCCAACGTCCTGACTTTC
>.|.|TRBV29-1|TRBJ2-5
CSVGQNQETQYF
TGCAGCGTTGGACAGAATCAAGAGACCCAGTACTTC
>TRBD2|.|TRBV5-4|TRBJ2-7
CASSRSNLAGSYEQYF
TGTGCCAGCAGCCGTTCCAACCTAGCGGGGTCCTACGAGCAGTACTTC
>TRBD2|.|TRBV5-1|TRBJ2-5
CASSLGLAGHNEQYF
TGCGCCAGCAGCTTGGGGCTAGCGGGACACAATGAGCAGTACTTC
>TRBD1|many|TRBV7-6|TRBJ2-7
CASSLVGQGHYEQYF
TGTGCCAGCAGCTTAGTGGGACAGGGGCACTACGAGCAGTACTTC
>.|many|TRBV20-1|TRBJ1-4
CSASPAPGATNEKLFF
TGCAGTGCTAGCCCCGCCCCGGGGGCAACTAATGAAAAACTGTTTTTT
>.|few|TRBV5-1|TRBJ1-1
CASSLGAGTDTEAFF
TGCGCCAGCAGCTTGGGTGCCGGGACTGACACTGAAGCTTTCTTT
>.|.|TRBV29-1|TRBJ2-7
CSVWAGTSTYEQYF
TGCAGCGTTTGGGCCGGGACATCGACCTACGAGCAGTACTTC
>TRBD2|.|TRBV20-1|TRBJ2-5
CSARDETSGGETQYF
TGCAGTGCTAGAGACGAGACTAGCGGGGGAGAGACCCAGTACTTC
>TRBD2|many|TRBV7-2|TRBJ2-5
CASSLQLAGGVAQETQYF
TGTGCCAGCAGCTTACAACTAGCGGGAGGGGTGGCCCAAGAGACCCAGTACTTC
>.|many|TRBV20-1|TRBJ2-3
CSAVRGDGDTQYF
TGCAGTGCCGTTCGAGGGGACGGAGATACGCAGTATTTT
>TRBD1|.|TRBV20-1|TRBJ1-5
CIAREEKGAGPRHF
TGCATTGCTAGAGAAGAGAAGGGGGCCGGGCCCCGGCATTTT
>TRBD2|.|TRBV4-1|TRBJ2-5
CASSQGVLTSGSGETQYF
TGCGCCAGCAGCCAAGGGGTCTTGACTAGCGGGAGTGGAGAGACCCAGTACTTC
>.|few|TRBV10-3|TRBJ1-1
CAIGAGEGPNTEAFF
TGTGCCATCGGAGCAGGTGAGGGGCCTAACACTGAAGCTTTCTTT
>TRBD2|many|TRBV6-1|TRBJ2-1
CASRLVLAGYYNEQFF
TGTGCCAGCAGATTAGTACTAGCGGGGTACTACAATGAGCAGTTCTTC
>.|medium-sized|TRBV27|TRBJ2-1
CASSLNYNEQFF
TGTGCCAGCAGTTTGAATTACAATGAGCAGTTCTTC
>.|many|TRBV7-9|TRBJ1-2
CASSLSQGTGYTF
TGTGCCAGCAGCTTATCCCAGGGTACTGGCTACACCTTC
>.|many|TRBV28|TRBJ1-2
CASGSGIFRYSGYTF
TGTGCCAGCGGGTCGGGCATTTTTCGGTATAGTGGCTACACCTTC